These 5 T cell receptor beta chains came from one sample sequenced in a study of neurological immune-mediated disorders. TCRdb reanalysed the 5' RACE reads using MiXCR and keeps one entry per CDR3 protein. The table lists around 70,000 distinct CDR3 sequences, about 3% of them singletons. Source material: PBMCs. These receptor sequences come from a woman in her forties or fifties with multiple sclerosis.

This clonotype appeared many times. This chain joins TRBV12-3 or TRBV12-4 and TRBJ2-1; 7 nucleotides agree with TRBD1. The CDR3 is made up of 15 amino acids. Losses at the gene ends were 3 bases for V and 3 bases for J; bases not matched to a gene: 5. The CDR3 region has the DNA TGTGCCAGCAGTTTGGGAACAGGGGTCTACAATGAGCAGTTCTTC. It translates to CASSLGTGVYNEQFF.

This clonotype was observed many times. This chain uses TRBV6-5 with TRBJ2-5; D may be TRBD2 (7 bases). Trimming shortened V by 2 bases and J by 6 bases, and 13 bases separated the two germline ends. CDR3 length equals 14 residues. From germline, CDR1 is MNHEY and CDR2 SVGAGI. The CDR3 DNA is TGTGCCAGCAGTTACGCGCGGGGGCTAAAGACCCAGTACTTC. Translation: CASSYARGLKTQYF.

This clonotype was counted many times. This chain uses TRBV7-2 with TRBJ2-1; the match to TRBD2 covers 9 bases. V lost 1 base to trimming and J lost 6 bases; unmatched junction nucleotides: 7. CDR3 size: 16 residues. Germline CDR1 and CDR2: SGHTA and FQGNSA. CDR3 bases: TGTGCCAGCAGCTTAGGCGGGGGGGCCTTCTCCAATGAGCAGTTCTTC. Its translation is CASSLGGGAFSNEQFF.

This clonotype was detected ten times or more. The chain employs TRBV20-1 and TRBJ2-3, with D perhaps matching TRBD2 (6 bases). Trimming shortened V by 1 base and J by 4 bases, and 15 bases separated the two germline ends. Germline lookup yields CDR1 DFQATT and CDR2 SNEGSKA (reference sequence). The CDR3 has 15 residues. The CDR3 sequence: CSARVSGNGADTQYF. The CDR3 coding sequence is TGCAGTGCTAGAGTTAGCGGAAACGGGGCAGATACGCAGTATTTT.

This clonotype occurred many times. This chain joins TRBV27 and TRBJ2-7; perhaps D is TRBD1 or TRBD2 (6 bases each). CDR3 length: 16 residues. V lost 4 bases and J 2 bases, leaving 18 bases between the germline ends. Germline values: CDR1 MNHEY, CDR2 SMNVEV (reference sequence). CDR3 sequence: CASSYLQGLRPYEQYF. Written as DNA, the CDR3 is TGTGCCAGCAGTTACCTACAGGGACTCAGGCCCTACGAGCAGTACTTC.